A single sample gave rise to the 28 T cell receptor beta chains below, sequenced in a study of blood T cells in healthy people across ages. A sample-barcoded 5' primer and a J-beta primer mix were used in a second PCR of about 7 to 12 cycles. TCRdb re-analysed the 5' RACE reads in MiXCR, keeping a single row per CDR3 protein. The table includes around 650,000 distinct CDR3 sequences, less than 40% detected once. Sequencing was performed on blood. The receptors shown here come from a woman older than 75 in good health.

This clonotype occurred a few times. The V gene is TRBV18, the J gene TRBJ2-3; the D is unclear. The CDR3 is 16 residues long. Germline-derived CDR1 and CDR2 are KGHSH and LQKENI. The germline V and J ends were trimmed by 2 bases and 0 bases, with 12 bases remaining between them. The DNA for the CDR3 is TGTGCCAGCTCACCATTGGGCGGTGCTAGCACAGATACGCAGTATTTT. This codes for CASSPLGGASTDTQYF. Complete variable domain (other parts from reference TRBV18 and TRBJ2-3): NAGVMQNPRHLVRRRGQEARLRCSPMKGHSHVYWYRQLPEEGLKFMVYLQKENIIDESGMPKERFSAEFPKEGPSILRIQQVVRGDSAAYFCASSPLGGASTDTQYFGPGTRLTVL.

There are many counts of this clonotype. V usage is TRBV29-1 and J usage is TRBJ2-3, with D uncertain. Trimming left V 7 bases short and J 6 bases short, with 17 bases between. The CDR3 runs 13 residues. CDR1 and CDR2 from the germline V gene are SQVTM and ANQGSEA. DNA of the CDR3: TGCAGCGCGAGCATGATTGGCCATGATACGCAGTATTTT. Translated, it gives CSASMIGHDTQYF.

Note on this clonotype: This may be a read error: a much more frequent sequence differs by one nucleotide. The chain uses TRBV5-1 and TRBJ1-1, with TRBD1 as a possible D gene (6 bases). Germline loops: CDR1 SGHRS, CDR2 YFSETQ. The CDR3 is 13 residues long. V lost 4 bases and J lost 5, with 12 bases in between. CDR3 residues: CASSGGAYTEAFF. In DNA form, the CDR3 reads TGCGCCAGCAGCGGGGGGGCTTATACTGAAGCTTTCTTT.

This chain links TRBV3-1 with TRBJ1-2; D possibly corresponds to TRBD1 (5 bases). Deletions cut 0 bases from V and 8 bases from J, with 16 bases between. Germline values: CDR1 LGHDT, CDR2 YNNKEL (reference sequence). The CDR3 contains 15 residues. The chain's CDR3 is CASSQDLDRSKGYTF. CDR3 nucleotide sequence: TGTGCCAGCAGCCAAGATCTTGACAGAAGCAAAGGCTACACCTTC. Drawing the rest from reference TRBV3-1 and TRBJ1-2, the complete variable domain is DTAVSQTPKYLVTQMGNDKSIKCEQNLGHDTMYWYKQDSKKFLKIMFSYNNKELIINETVPNRFSPKSPDKAHLNLHINSLELGDSAVYFCASSQDLDRSKGYTFGSGTRLTVV.

V and J are TRBV6-5 and TRBJ1-1; the D is unclear. CDR1 and CDR2 (germline): MNHEY, SVGAGI. The CDR3 consists of 13 residues. Trimming cost V 2 bases and J 4 bases, with 8 bases left between them. The CDR3: CASSYRDATEAFF. CDR3 coding DNA: TGTGCCAGCAGTTACCGGGATGCCACTGAAGCTTTCTTT.

This clonotype was observed at least ten times. The chain recombines TRBV20-1 with TRBJ2-6, with D maybe TRBD1 (6 bases). Between the trimmed V and J ends, which lost 6 bases and 0 bases, there was a span of 27 bases. The CDR3 contains 20 residues. CDR1 DFQATT and CDR2 SNEGSKA come from the germline V gene (reference sequence). CDR3 coding DNA: TGCAGTGCAAATCCCCACAGGGTCTCTCGGCCGAACTCTGGGGCCAACGTCCTGACTTTC. This codes for CSANPHRVSRPNSGANVLTF.

In DNA form, the CDR3 reads TGTGCCATCAGTGAAGGCAGGGAAGGGACCGGGGAGCTGTTTTTT. This gives the protein CAISEGREGTGELFF. The chain is built from TRBV10-3 and TRBJ2-2; perhaps TRBD1 as D (5 bases). V was shortened by 3 bases and J by 5 bases, with 13 bases between the two germline ends. CDR3 length: 15 amino acids. Per germline, CDR1 ENHRY and CDR2 SYGVKD.

This clonotype was observed a handful of times. A read error is possible here, since a much larger clone lies one base away. The CDR3 is CTSSPLGGTYEQYF. CDR3 nucleotide sequence: TGCACCAGCAGCCCACTAGGCGGGACCTACGAGCAGTACTTC. The rearrangement uses TRBV5-1 and TRBJ2-7; perhaps TRBD2 as D (6 bases). The CDR3 spans 14 residues. CDR1 SGHRS and CDR2 YFSETQ come from the germline V gene.

The table lists this clonotype with many counts. The chain recombines TRBV9 with TRBJ2-3, with D unclear. This CDR3 has 15 amino acids. Trimming shortened V by 3 bases and J by 0 bases, and 11 bases separated the two germline ends. Germline assignment: CDR1 SGDLS and CDR2 YYNGEE. CDR3 coding DNA: TGTGCCAGCAGCGCGAGGCCCCAAAGCACAGATACGCAGTATTTT. It is translated as CASSARPQSTDTQYF. Filled out from reference TRBV9 and TRBJ2-3, the complete variable domain reads DSGVTQTPKHLITATGQRVTLRCSPRSGDLSVYWYQQSLDQGLQFLIQYYNGEERAKGNILERFSAQQFPDLHSELNLSSLELGDSALYFCASSARPQSTDTQYFGPGTRLTVL.

The sample holds many counts of this clonotype. The chain uses TRBV20-1 and TRBJ1-4; no clear D. The germline V gene encodes CDR1 DFQATT and CDR2 SNEGSKA (reference sequence). The CDR3 runs 14 residues. The V and J ends lost 3 bases and 4 bases respectively, with 12 bases between them. The CDR3 region is CSASRPGNNEKLFF. In DNA form, the CDR3 reads TGCAGTGCTAGTCGACCGGGGAATAATGAAAAACTGTTTTTT.

This clonotype was counted between two and nine times. Given a much more abundant clone one base away, this may be a read error. The rearrangement links TRBV3-1 to TRBJ2-1; D is undetermined. Germline lookup yields CDR1 LGHDT and CDR2 YNNKEL (reference sequence). Trimming shortened V by 5 bases and J by 6 bases, and 17 bases separated the two germline ends. The CDR3 length is 15 residues. CDR3: CASSSQASRCNEQFF. CDR3 DNA: TGTGCCAGCAGCTCTCAGGCCTCCCGGTGCAATGAGCAGTTCTTC.

Comment on this clonotype: A much larger clone differs by one base, so this may be a read error. The chain uses TRBV7-8 and TRBJ1-2; no firm D call. Germline V CDR1 and CDR2: SGHVS, FQNEAQ. Trimming took off 9 bases at V and 5 bases at J, with 19 bases between the two ends. This CDR3 comprises 14 residues. The CDR3 coding sequence is TGTGCCAGTAAACTTTCGGCAGGTGGTTATGGCTACACCTTC. Residues: CASKLSAGGYGYTF.

Comments on this clonotype: One end of the junction does not line up with germline, which may come from a read error. V gene TRBV5-1 combines with J gene TRBJ1-1, with D perhaps TRBD1 (5 bases). CDR3 length equals 13 residues. Germline V gene data show CDR1 as SGHRS and CDR2 as YFSETQ. The CDR3 reads CAGSPGVNTEAFF. The CDR3 DNA reads as TGCGCCGGCAGCCCGGGGGTGAACACTGAAGCTTTCTTT.

This clonotype was recorded many times. The gene calls are TRBV3-1 and TRBJ2-3, with D hard to call. Looked up from germline, CDR1 is LGHDT and CDR2 is YNNKEL (reference sequence). This CDR3 spans 15 amino acids. V was pared by 2 bases and J by 2 bases, with 11 bases between. The CDR3 sequence: CASSQMAEPTDTQYF. The CDR3 coding sequence is TGTGCCAGCAGCCAAATGGCGGAGCCCACAGATACGCAGTATTTT.

This clonotype was observed at least ten times. The chain has TRBV4-1 and TRBJ2-5, with 7 positions matching TRBD2. There are 17 residues in the CDR3. Trimming at V came to 0 bases and at J to 5 bases, leaving 12 bases not matched to a gene. The germline CDR1 and CDR2 sequences are MGHRA and YSYEKL. This chain's CDR3 is CASSQDRTSARKETQYF. As DNA, the CDR3 is TGCGCCAGCAGCCAAGATCGTACTAGCGCGAGAAAGGAGACCCAGTACTTC.

The V call is TRBV7-2, the J call TRBJ2-5; a weak D match, TRBD2 (5 bases). Trimming stripped 0 bases from V and 3 bases from J, with 8 bases between. The CDR3 has 14 amino acids. Looked up from germline, CDR1 is SGHTA and CDR2 is FQGNSA. The CDR3: CASSLAWEKETQYF. CDR3 in DNA: TGTGCCAGCAGCTTAGCGTGGGAGAAAGAGACCCAGTACTTC.

There are many counts of this clonotype. The rearrangement joins TRBV7-8 to TRBJ2-7; 7 bases line up with TRBD1. V lost 5 bases, J lost 4 bases, and 11 bases stayed unmatched. The germline V gene encodes CDR1 SGHVS and CDR2 FQNEAQ. CDR3 length equals 15 residues. CDR3 nucleotides: TGTGCCAGCAGCCCACTTTCGGGACAGAGATACGAGCAGTACTTC. Residues: CASSPLSGQRYEQYF.

This clonotype was detected many times. The chain couples TRBV6-2 or TRBV6-3 to TRBJ2-5, with a possible D match to TRBD2 (5 bases). The CDR3 contains 15 residues. V lost 5 bases and J 1 base, leaving 14 bases between the germline ends. In germline, CDR1 is MNHEY, CDR2 SVGEGT. The CDR3 spells CASSDDGGFQETQYF. The CDR3 DNA sequence: TGTGCCAGCAGTGACGACGGAGGATTCCAAGAGACCCAGTACTTC.

Concerning this clonotype: One junction end does not reproduce the germline sequence, and a read error may be involved. The chain recombines TRBV29-1 with TRBJ2-7, with 9 bases lining up with TRBD1. Germline V lookup: CDR1 SQVTM, CDR2 ANQGSEA. The CDR3 spans 13 residues. The CDR3 reads CSIDRGDFHEQYF. The CDR3 bases are TGCAGCATTGACAGGGGGGATTTCCACGAGCAGTACTTC.

Comment on this clonotype: Just one base apart from a much larger clone, this may be a read error. J is TRBJ1-4 and V is TRBV10-3, with a weak D call TRBD1 (5 bases). CDR3 length: 14 residues. Germline CDR1 and CDR2: ENHRY and SYGVKD. In DNA form, the CDR3 reads TGTGCCGTCAGGGAGGCCTCCACGGGGGAAAAACTGTTTTTT. Its translation is CAVREASTGEKLFF.

The gene calls are TRBV7-3 and TRBJ2-3; TRBD2 aligns across 10 bases. The CDR3 consists of 15 residues. Germline loops: CDR1 SGHTA, CDR2 FQGTGA. Unmatched junction bases numbered 9, after V lost 6 bases and J lost 6 bases. CDR3 sequence: CASSRAGGGSDTQYF. The CDR3 DNA sequence: TGTGCCAGCAGTCGAGCGGGGGGGGGCTCGGATACGCAGTATTTT.

This clonotype was counted ten times or more. The CDR3 DNA is TGTGCCAGCAGGGGGGAGAACTATGGCTACACCTTC. It yields the protein CASRGENYGYTF. V and J are TRBV27 and TRBJ1-2; D perhaps matches TRBD1 (5 bases). Trimming took 6 bases from V and 2 from J, leaving 7 bases between them. The CDR3 length is 12 residues. CDR1 is MNHEY and CDR2 is SMNVEV in the germline V gene (reference sequence).

This clonotype appeared many times. The chain has TRBV18 and TRBJ2-1; D is possibly TRBD2 (6 bases). Trimming cost V 3 bases and J 1 base, with 10 bases left between them. Germline values: CDR1 KGHSH, CDR2 LQKENI. The CDR3 has 15 residues. In DNA, the CDR3 is TGTGCCAGCTCACCGGTGAGCGGGTCCTACAATGAGCAGTTCTTC. It specifies CASSPVSGSYNEQFF.

This sequence joins TRBV10-3 and TRBJ2-1; no clear D. This CDR3 comprises 13 residues. V was trimmed by 3 bases and J by 4 bases, leaving 7 bases between them. The V gene's germline CDR1 is ENHRY and CDR2 SYGVKD. CDR3 protein: CAISEVPYNEQFF. The CDR3 bases are TGTGCCATCAGTGAAGTCCCATACAATGAGCAGTTCTTC.

This clonotype was seen ten or more times. J is TRBJ2-1 and V is TRBV20-1; no firm D call. The V end lost 2 bases, the J end lost 10 bases, and 9 bases lay between the germline ends. This CDR3 has 11 amino acids. Per germline, CDR1 DFQATT and CDR2 SNEGSKA (reference sequence). CDR3: CSARRQSEQFF. For the CDR3, the DNA is TGCAGTGCTAGAAGGCAGTCGGAGCAGTTCTTC.

This clonotype was observed at least ten times. The chain links TRBV3-1 to TRBJ2-1, with a weak D call TRBD2 (7 bases). The CDR3 extends over 19 amino acids. The germline V gene encodes CDR1 LGHDT and CDR2 YNNKEL (reference sequence). Between the trimmed V and J ends, which lost 0 bases and 7 bases, there was a span of 25 bases. The CDR3 coding sequence is TGTGCCAGCAGCCAAGATGCCCTCCCGAGAGGGGGGGCGTCTAATGAGCAGTTCTTC. Its protein is CASSQDALPRGGASNEQFF.

This clonotype was counted ten times or more. The chain combines TRBV18 with TRBJ1-2, with TRBD1 matching 10 bases. From germline, CDR1 is KGHSH and CDR2 LQKENI. CDR3 size: 15 residues. J lost 5 bases, V lost 2 bases, and 5 bases had no gene match. CDR3 in amino acids: CASSPGQGEGYGYTF. DNA of the CDR3: TGTGCCAGCTCACCAGGACAGGGGGAAGGTTATGGCTACACCTTC.

This clonotype was picked up a small number of times. This chain uses TRBV7-2 with TRBJ2-2; 7 positions match TRBD1. V shed 5 bases, J shed 5 bases, and the junction held 14 bases outside the gene matches. The CDR3 is 17 residues long. Looked up from germline, CDR1 is SGHTA and CDR2 is FQGNSA. This chain's CDR3 is CASSLFETGVLTGELFF. The DNA for the CDR3 is TGTGCCAGCAGCCTTTTTGAAACAGGGGTTTTGACCGGGGAGCTGTTTTTT.